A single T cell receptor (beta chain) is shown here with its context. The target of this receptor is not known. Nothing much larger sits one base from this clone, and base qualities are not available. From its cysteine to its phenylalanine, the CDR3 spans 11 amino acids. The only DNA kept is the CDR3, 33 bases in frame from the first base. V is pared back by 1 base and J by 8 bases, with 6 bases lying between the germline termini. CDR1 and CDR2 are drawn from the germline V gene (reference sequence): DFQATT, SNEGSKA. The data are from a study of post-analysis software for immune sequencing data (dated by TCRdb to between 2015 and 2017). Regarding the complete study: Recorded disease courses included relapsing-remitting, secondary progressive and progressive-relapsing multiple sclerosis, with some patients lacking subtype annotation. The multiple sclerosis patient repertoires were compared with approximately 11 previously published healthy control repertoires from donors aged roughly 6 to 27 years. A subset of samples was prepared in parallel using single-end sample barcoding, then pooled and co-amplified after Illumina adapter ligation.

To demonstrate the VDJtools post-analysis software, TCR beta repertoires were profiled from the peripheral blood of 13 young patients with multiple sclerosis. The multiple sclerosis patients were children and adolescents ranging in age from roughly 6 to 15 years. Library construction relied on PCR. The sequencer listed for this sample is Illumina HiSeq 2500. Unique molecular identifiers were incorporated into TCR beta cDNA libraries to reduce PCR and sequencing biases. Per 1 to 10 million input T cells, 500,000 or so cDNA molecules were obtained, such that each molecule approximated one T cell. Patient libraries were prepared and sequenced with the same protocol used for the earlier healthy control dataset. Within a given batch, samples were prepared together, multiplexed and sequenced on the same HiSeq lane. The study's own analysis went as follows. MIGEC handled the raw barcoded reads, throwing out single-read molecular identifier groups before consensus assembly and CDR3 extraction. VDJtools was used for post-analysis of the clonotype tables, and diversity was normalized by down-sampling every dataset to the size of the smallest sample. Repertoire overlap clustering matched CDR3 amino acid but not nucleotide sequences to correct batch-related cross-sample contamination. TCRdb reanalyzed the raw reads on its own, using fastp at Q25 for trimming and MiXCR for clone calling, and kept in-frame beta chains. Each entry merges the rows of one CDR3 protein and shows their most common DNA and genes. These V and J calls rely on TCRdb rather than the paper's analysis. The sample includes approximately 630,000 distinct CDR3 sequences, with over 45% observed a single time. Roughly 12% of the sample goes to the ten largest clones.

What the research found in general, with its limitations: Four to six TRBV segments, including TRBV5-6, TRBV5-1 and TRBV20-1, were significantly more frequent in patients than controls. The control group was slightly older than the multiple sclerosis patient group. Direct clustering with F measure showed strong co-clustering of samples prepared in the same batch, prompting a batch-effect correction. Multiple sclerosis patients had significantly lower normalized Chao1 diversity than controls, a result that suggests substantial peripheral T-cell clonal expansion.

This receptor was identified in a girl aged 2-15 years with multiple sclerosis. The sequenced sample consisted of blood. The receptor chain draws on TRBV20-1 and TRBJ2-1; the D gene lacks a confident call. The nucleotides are TGCAGTGCTAGAGGAACTGATGAGCAGTTCTTC. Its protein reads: CSARGTDEQFF.